In its sample, the clone carrying this TCR beta chain was seen many times. Diagnoses were established using clinical symptoms, serum thyroxine and TRAb, thyroid ultrasound and orbital computed tomography. Germline lookup yields CDR1 SGHNT and CDR2 YYREEE (reference sequence). This CDR3 has 14 residues. V dropped 4 bases and J dropped 4; count of bases not matched to a gene: 4. Researchers amplified the TCR beta CDR3 regions from RNA transcripts. In the first-round RT-PCR of the TCR CDR3, the HTBI primer set was used. TCRdb used MiXCR to reprocess the multiplex PCR reads, holding one entry per CDR3 protein. The table records 410,000 or so distinct CDR3 sequences, roughly 15% of them present only once. The data stem from a study of T cells in Graves' hyperthyroidism and ophthalmopathy.

The specimen was blood. V usage is TRBV5-4 and J usage is TRBJ1-5, with 8 bases matching TRBD1. The TCR was taken from a man aged 18 to 29 with Graves' ophthalmopathy. CDR3 residues: CASSQQGGNQPQHF. For the CDR3, the DNA is TGTGCCAGCAGCCAACAGGGGGGGAATCAGCCCCAGCATTTT.